These 29 T cell receptor beta chains were all obtained from the same sample, sequenced in a study of cytomegalovirus exposure and HLA in healthy donors. 60 Vbeta and 13 Jbeta primers were used in PCR. The protocol was immunoSEQ multiplex PCR, while the TCRdb copy is restricted to in-frame clones and leaves out a portion. The sample yields some 130,000 clones, around 78% seen once. The sequencing input was PBMCs. The receptors derive from a woman aged 40 to 49 in good health and CMV-seronegative.

The V and J genes are TRBV4-2 and TRBJ2-7, with a tentative D call TRBD1 (6 bases). The CDR3 is made up of 15 amino acids. V was trimmed by 0 bases and J by 4 bases, leaving 13 bases between them. Germline values: CDR1 LGHNA, CDR2 YNFKEQ. The CDR3 loop reads CASSQESGQIYEQYF. CDR3 in DNA: TGTGCCAGCAGCCAAGAATCAGGACAGATTTACGAGCAGTACTTC.

The rearrangement joins TRBV9 to TRBJ2-5; 9 bases are shared with TRBD1. J lost 4 bases, V lost 3 bases, and 7 bases had no gene match. CDR1 and CDR2 (germline): SGDLS, YYNGEE. This CDR3 is 15 amino acids long. The CDR3 region is CASSARTGASETQYF. The CDR3 DNA reads TGTGCCAGCAGCGCAAGGACAGGGGCCTCAGAGACCCAGTACTTC.

V and J are TRBV6-6 and TRBJ2-7; 10 bases fit TRBD2. Germline V lookup: CDR1 MNHNY, CDR2 SVGAGI (reference sequence). V gave up 2 bases and J gave up 9 bases; unmatched junction bases: 4. This CDR3 contains 13 residues. CDR3 nucleotide sequence: TGTGCCAGCAGTTACGGACTAGCGGAAAGGCAGTACTTC. The encoded protein is CASSYGLAERQYF.

The rearrangement links TRBV7-9 to TRBJ2-3, with D uncertain. The CDR3 sequence is 14 residues long. Per germline, CDR1 SEHNR and CDR2 FQNEAQ (reference sequence). V lost 0 bases and J lost 4, with 8 bases in between. CDR3 DNA sequence: TGTGCCAGCAGCTTAGCCACGGTTGCAGATACGCAGTATTTT. Its protein product is CASSLATVADTQYF.

As to this clone: Other DNA sequences in the same sample also yield this CDR3. The V call is TRBV6-1, the J call TRBJ2-7; a weak D match, TRBD2 (6 bases). The V end lost 8 bases, the J end lost 3 bases, and 11 bases lay between the germline ends. The CDR3 is 12 amino acids. Germline V gene lookup returns CDR1 MNHNS and CDR2 SASEGT. CDR3 bases: TGTGCCAGCCGGGCGGGATACTACGAGCAGTACTTC. Translation gives CASRAGYYEQYF.

This chain links TRBV30 with TRBJ1-2; D call uncertain. V dropped 8 bases and J dropped 3 bases, with 16 bases sitting between them. This CDR3 is built from 13 residues. In germline, CDR1 is GTSNPN, CDR2 SVGIG (reference sequence). The CDR3 nucleotides are TGTGCCCGGGAAGGGAGGAACCACTATGGCTACACCTTC. Translation: CAREGRNHYGYTF. Together with reference TRBV30 and TRBJ1-2, the CDR3 gives the full variable domain: SQTIHQWPATLVQPVGSPLSLECTVEGTSNPNLYWYRQAAGRGLQLLFYSVGIGQISSEVPQNLSASRPQDRQFILSSKKLLLSDSGFYLCAREGRNHYGYTFGSGTRLTVV.

J is TRBJ2-2 and V is TRBV4-2, with a possible D match to TRBD2 (7 bases). Germline CDR1 reads LGHNA; CDR2 reads YNFKEQ. Trimming pared 5 bases from V and 8 bases from J, leaving 21 bases between. The CDR3 loop spans 16 amino acids. The CDR3 spells CASSNEGGRGGGELFF. CDR3 in DNA: TGTGCCAGCAGCAATGAAGGCGGCAGGGGAGGGGGGGAGCTGTTTTTT.

J is TRBJ2-3 and V is TRBV7-3; 9 nucleotides agree with TRBD2. J lost 6 bases, V lost 3 bases, and 13 bases had no gene match. The CDR3 contains 17 residues. Germline V gene sequence: CDR1 SGHTA, CDR2 FQGTGA. CDR3 bases: TGTGCCAGCAGCTTCGGCGCTAGCGGGGCTCTGGGGGATACGCAGTATTTT. Protein sequence: CASSFGASGALGDTQYF.

The chain employs TRBV5-1 and TRBJ2-2; D gene unclear. There are 15 residues in the CDR3. Trimming cost V 0 bases and J 6 bases, with 12 bases left between them. CDR1 is SGHRS, CDR2 YFSETQ, per germline. The CDR3 sequence is CASSLDRPTAGELFF. The CDR3 nucleotides are TGCGCCAGCAGCTTGGACCGACCGACTGCCGGGGAGCTGTTTTTT.

The chain is built from TRBV6-4 and TRBJ2-3, with 7 bases aligning to TRBD2. The CDR3 consists of 15 residues. V lost 4 bases to trimming and J lost 1 base; unmatched junction nucleotides: 5. In germline, CDR1 is MRHNA, CDR2 SNTAGT. The CDR3 DNA reads as TGTGCCAGCAGTGTCACTGGGGGGGGCACAGATACGCAGTATTTT. Translating it yields CASSVTGGGTDTQYF.

This clone has just a few counts. The gene calls are TRBV28 and TRBJ2-5; D might be TRBD1 (7 bases). Near its end, the DNA agrees better with TRBJ2-7, so the J call may be wrong. This CDR3 contains 14 residues. The germline V gene has CDR1 MDHEN and CDR2 SYDVKM. For the CDR3, the DNA is TGTGCCAGCAGCACCGGGGGACAGCCCTACGAGCAGTACTTC. It is translated as CASSTGGQPYEQYF.

This clone was counted a few times. V usage is TRBV4-1 and J usage is TRBJ2-7; TRBD2 is a possible D gene (6 bases). V lost 1 base, J lost 2 bases, and 12 bases lay in between. This CDR3 region has 15 residues. Germline CDR1 MGHRA, CDR2 YSYEKL. CDR3 loop: CASSQGGGETYEQYF. The CDR3 bases are TGCGCCAGCAGCCAAGGTGGAGGGGAAACCTACGAGCAGTACTTC.

The chain recombines TRBV4-1 with TRBJ1-3; TRBD1 agrees at 10 bases. The junction had 1 base not matched to a gene; V was cut back by 1 base and J by 4 bases. The CDR3 totals 15 residues. Per the germline V gene, CDR1 is MGHRA and CDR2 is YSYEKL. The CDR3 sequence: CASSQGDRGGNTIYF. Written as DNA, the CDR3 is TGCGCCAGCAGCCAAGGGGACAGGGGAGGAAACACCATATATTTT.

The J gene is TRBJ2-1, the V gene TRBV2; D might be TRBD1 (6 bases). Germline CDR1 reads SNHLY; CDR2 reads FYNNEI. This CDR3 spans 15 amino acids. Trimming shortened V by 4 bases and J by 4 bases, and 14 bases separated the two germline ends. DNA of the CDR3: TGTGCCAGCAGTGGGCAGACAGGAGAGTACAATGAGCAGTTCTTC. It codes for CASSGQTGEYNEQFF.

This clone showed up just a few times. This rearrangement joins TRBV27 to TRBJ2-3, with 11 positions matching TRBD2. V lost 6 bases to trimming and J lost 4 bases; unmatched junction nucleotides: 6. Germline V gene data show CDR1 as MNHEY and CDR2 as SMNVEV (reference sequence). This CDR3 spans 15 amino acids. CDR3: CASRVSGGAADTQYF. CDR3 coding DNA: TGTGCCAGCAGAGTTAGCGGGGGGGCAGCAGATACGCAGTATTTT.

The CDR3 sequence is CASSLTTHSTDTQYF. As DNA, the CDR3 is TGTGCCAGCAGCTTAACTACACATAGCACAGATACGCAGTATTTT. V usage is TRBV7-2 and J usage is TRBJ2-3; D ambiguous. Germline CDR1 reads SGHTA; CDR2 reads FQGNSA. V lost 2 bases and J lost 0, with 9 bases in between. The CDR3 is 15 amino acids.

This clone was seen once. The gene calls are TRBV10-3 and TRBJ2-5, with D unclear. Germline V CDR1 and CDR2: ENHRY, SYGVKD. The ends were cut back, 6 bases at V and 5 bases at J, with 13 bases in the middle. CDR3 size: 13 residues. CDR3 in amino acids: CAIRPHAAETQYF. CDR3 bases: TGTGCCATCAGGCCTCATGCGGCCGAGACCCAGTACTTC.

This chain joins TRBV5-1 and TRBJ2-7; possibly TRBD2 for D (7 bases). V gave up 2 bases and J gave up 7 bases, with 19 bases separating them. Germline CDR1 and CDR2: SGHRS and YFSETQ. The CDR3 length is 15 residues. The CDR3 region has the DNA TGCGCCAGCAGCTTAGGAGGCGGGGGCCTCTTGGAGCAGTACTTC. Encoded protein: CASSLGGGGLLEQYF.

The genes are TRBV5-4 and TRBJ2-3, with a weak D call TRBD2 (5 bases). V dropped 0 bases and J dropped 3 bases, with 5 bases sitting between them. This CDR3 comprises 13 residues. Germline V gene data show CDR1 as SGHNT and CDR2 as YYREEE (reference sequence). CDR3 residues: CASSLAGTDTQYF. CDR3 sequence (DNA): TGTGCCAGCAGCTTGGCGGGGACAGATACGCAGTATTTT. Combining the CDR3 with reference TRBV5-4 and TRBJ2-3 gives the whole variable domain ETGVTQSPTHLIKTRGQQVTLRCSSQSGHNTVSWYQQALGQGPQFIFQYYREEENGRGNFPPRFSGLQFPNYSSELNVNALELDDSALYLCASSLAGTDTQYFGPGTRLTVL.

The genes are TRBV7-9 and TRBJ2-7, with 11 bases that match TRBD1. Trimming removed 4 bases from V and 6 bases from J; junction bases left unmatched: 11. The CDR3 runs 16 residues. Germline CDR1 and CDR2: SEHNR and FQNEAQ (reference sequence). The CDR3 bases are TGTGCCAGCAGCTCAAGACCTTGGACAGGGGGCAGCGAGCAGTACTTC. Its protein is CASSSRPWTGGSEQYF.

This clone has just a few counts. The chain recombines TRBV13 with TRBJ2-7; TRBD1 matches 9 bases. The CDR3 length is 17 residues. CDR1 is PRHDT and CDR2 is FYEKMQ in the germline V gene (reference sequence). V was pared by 5 bases and J by 6 bases, with 17 bases of the junction left unmatched. The CDR3 sequence: CASSPNWDRVNEGEQYF. The CDR3, as DNA: TGTGCCAGCAGCCCTAACTGGGACAGGGTTAACGAGGGCGAGCAGTACTTC.

The V gene is TRBV6-6, the J gene TRBJ1-5, with D possibly TRBD1 on 6 matching bases. This CDR3 is 13 amino acids long. V dropped 4 bases and J dropped 5 bases, with 9 bases sitting between them. The V gene's germline CDR1 is MNHNY and CDR2 SVGAGI (reference sequence). DNA of the CDR3: TGTGCCAGCAGTTTTCCAGGGGATCAGCCCCAGCATTTT. Protein sequence: CASSFPGDQPQHF.

This chain uses TRBV29-1 with TRBJ2-3; D possibly corresponds to TRBD2 (5 bases). Germline V gene sequence: CDR1 SQVTM, CDR2 ANQGSEA. The length of the CDR3 is 15 residues. Trimming stripped 3 bases from V and 6 bases from J, with 19 bases between. CDR3 DNA: TGCAGCGTTGAGCTAATGGCGGGTCCAGGCGATACGCAGTATTTT. It encodes CSVELMAGPGDTQYF.

The chain recombines TRBV2 with TRBJ1-1, with D unresolved. There are 13 residues in the CDR3. The V end was cut by 6 bases, the J end by 1 base, with 9 bases between. Germline CDR1 SNHLY, CDR2 FYNNEI. DNA of the CDR3: TGTGCCAGCAGCTTTGGAGAGAACACTGAAGCTTTCTTT. Translated: CASSFGENTEAFF.

The V and J genes are TRBV27 and TRBJ1-1; D is perhaps TRBD1 (5 bases). The CDR3 is 15 amino acids. From germline, CDR1 is MNHEY and CDR2 SMNVEV (reference sequence). V lost 7 bases and J 5 bases, leaving 20 bases between the germline ends. Here the CDR3 reads CASTIRFRAGTEAFF. Here the CDR3 DNA reads TGTGCCAGCACCATTAGATTTAGGGCAGGGACTGAAGCTTTCTTT.

The sample holds a few counts of this clone. The gene calls are TRBV6-1 and TRBJ2-3; TRBD2 is a possible D gene (6 bases). V dropped 5 bases and J dropped 4 bases, with 13 bases sitting between them. Germline assignment: CDR1 MNHNS and CDR2 SASEGT. The CDR3 has 14 amino acids. In nucleotides, the CDR3 is TGTGCCAGCAGTCGTCTTTCTAGCGCAGATACGCAGTATTTT. It codes for CASSRLSSADTQYF.

Only a few counts were recorded for this clone. The chain couples TRBV29-1 to TRBJ2-3; TRBD1 is a possible D gene (7 bases). The germline V gene encodes CDR1 SQVTM and CDR2 ANQGSEA. The CDR3 loop spans 13 amino acids. The V and J ends lost 6 bases and 4 bases respectively, with 14 bases between them. CDR3 nucleotides: TGCAGCGTCGTCAGGGGGGAGGCAGATACGCAGTATTTT. Translating gives CSVVRGEADTQYF.

This chain links TRBV7-8 with TRBJ2-7, with TRBD2 identical over 9 bases. The CDR3 length is 15 residues. V was pared by 1 base and J by 5 bases, with 6 bases of the junction left unmatched. The germline gives CDR1 SGHVS, CDR2 FQNEAQ. CDR3 in DNA: TGTGCCAGCAGCTTAGGTGGGACTAGCTTCAACGAGCAGTACTTC. Translation: CASSLGGTSFNEQYF.

This clone was counted between two and nine times. The V and J genes are TRBV6-5 and TRBJ1-3; no clear D gene. The CDR3 is made up of 16 amino acids. The germline CDR1 and CDR2 sequences are MNHEY and SVGAGI. V shed 0 bases and J shed 0 bases, with 9 bases lying between them. Written as DNA, the CDR3 is TGTGCCAGCAGTTACTCGGGCAGGTTCTCTGGAAACACCATATATTTT. Translating gives CASSYSGRFSGNTIYF.